Below, 29 T cell receptor beta chains from the same sample are listed, as sequenced in a study of OX40 agonist ivuxolimab in advanced cancers. Some clones are missing from TCRdb's copy, which holds only in-frame ones; the method was immunoSEQ multiplex PCR. The table has tens of thousands of clones, around 90% seen once. The sample consisted of CD4+ or CD8+ T cells sorted from blood, taken in a trial of the OX40 agonist ivuxolimab. The receptors here all came from an adult with an advanced solid tumor such as melanoma, head and neck, liver or kidney cancer.

This chain uses TRBV5-4 with TRBJ2-5; D is perhaps TRBD1 (6 bases). CDR1 is SGHNT, CDR2 YYREEE, per germline (reference sequence). With 4 bases removed from V and 0 bases from J, the gap between germline ends came to 13 bases. This CDR3 spans 15 amino acids. CDR3 residues: CASSQRTAHQETQYF. In DNA form, the CDR3 reads TGTGCCAGCAGCCAACGGACAGCCCACCAAGAGACCCAGTACTTC.

This clone was recorded only once. The rearrangement uses TRBV7-9 and TRBJ2-1; 8 bases fit TRBD1. Looked up from germline, CDR1 is SEHNR and CDR2 is FQNEAQ (reference sequence). The CDR3 has 16 residues. The V gene end was trimmed by 6 bases and the J gene end by 7 bases; junction bases not matched to a gene: 14. This CDR3 reads CASSRLLGQGRNEQFF. The CDR3 DNA reads as TGTGCCAGCAGTCGCCTCTTAGGACAGGGACGAAATGAGCAGTTCTTC.

The CDR3 DNA follows: TGTGCCAGCACGGGGTTAGACAGGGTCCAAGAGACCCAGTACTTC. Translated, it gives CASTGLDRVQETQYF. J is TRBJ2-5 and V is TRBV2; TRBD1 matches at 7 bases. Trimming cost V 7 bases and J 1 base; bases outside gene matches: 9. This CDR3 comprises 15 residues. Germline V gene lookup returns CDR1 SNHLY and CDR2 FYNNEI.

This clone was observed a handful of times. The gene calls are TRBV5-1 and TRBJ2-1; 16 positions agree with TRBD2. V shed 1 base and J 10 bases; nucleotides not matched to a gene: 17. This CDR3 has 20 residues. Germline V lookup: CDR1 SGHRS, CDR2 YFSETQ. The CDR3 loop reads CASSLIRASVGTSGRAEQFF. Here the CDR3 DNA reads TGCGCCAGCAGCTTGATTAGGGCATCCGTCGGGACTAGCGGGAGGGCCGAGCAGTTCTTC.

The J gene is TRBJ2-7, the V gene TRBV30; the D is unclear. The V end was cut by 0 bases, the J end by 1 base, with 13 bases between. The CDR3 has 15 amino acids. Germline V CDR1 and CDR2: GTSNPN, SVGIG (reference sequence). CDR3 sequence (DNA): TGTGCCTGGAGTGTACTTGGTGGCAGTTCCTACGAGCAGTACTTC. This codes for CAWSVLGGSSYEQYF.

The CDR3, as DNA: TGCGCCAGCACTACAGAGGACCCGCAGTACGAGCAGTACTTC. As protein: CASTTEDPQYEQYF. The gene calls are TRBV5-1 and TRBJ2-7; D ambiguous. The ends were cut back, 6 bases at V and 4 bases at J, with 17 bases in the middle. The length of the CDR3 is 14 residues. Germline loops: CDR1 SGHRS, CDR2 YFSETQ. Full variable domain (outside the CDR3, taken from reference TRBV5-1 and TRBJ2-7): KAGVTQTPRYLIKTRGQQVTLSCSPISGHRSVSWYQQTPGQGLQFLFEYFSETQRNKGNFPGRFSGRQFSNSRSEMNVSTLELGDSALYLCASTTEDPQYEQYFGPGTRLTVT.

This rearrangement joins TRBV7-9 to TRBJ2-1; D gene unclear. CDR1 and CDR2 from the germline V gene are SEHNR and FQNEAQ (reference sequence). V gave up 5 bases and J gave up 9 bases, with 11 bases separating them. This CDR3 region has 12 residues. The chain's CDR3 is CASSTPPVEQFF. Here the CDR3 DNA reads TGTGCCAGCAGCACCCCTCCAGTTGAGCAGTTCTTC.

The V and J genes are TRBV19 and TRBJ2-1; 12 bases line up with TRBD2. V trimming: 6 bases; J trimming: 7 bases; junction bases outside the gene matches: 10. The CDR3 runs to 16 residues. Germline loops: CDR1 LNHDA, CDR2 SQIVND (reference sequence). Here the CDR3 DNA reads TGTGCCAGTAGATCCCCTCTAGCGGGAGGGCCGAATGAGCAGTTCTTC. Its translation is CASRSPLAGGPNEQFF.

The chain has TRBV2 and TRBJ2-7; 11 bases agree with TRBD2. After removal of 2 bases from V and 2 bases from J, the junction contained 2 bases not matched to a gene. This CDR3 comprises 15 residues. CDR1 is SNHLY, CDR2 FYNNEI, per germline. The CDR3 bases are TGTGCCAGCAGTGAAACTAGCGGGGGACCCTACGAGCAGTACTTC. The encoded protein is CASSETSGGPYEQYF.

The V call is TRBV14, the J call TRBJ1-6; tentative D call: TRBD1 (5 bases). The germline V gene encodes CDR1 SGHDN and CDR2 FVKESK. The CDR3 totals 15 residues. The ends were cut back, 4 bases at V and 6 bases at J, with 13 bases in the middle. The CDR3 region is CASSRRQPGNSPLHF. The CDR3, as DNA: TGTGCCAGCAGCCGCCGACAGCCCGGTAATTCACCCCTCCACTTT.

The chain carries TRBV19 and TRBJ2-7, with 7 bases aligning to TRBD1. Looked up from germline, CDR1 is LNHDA and CDR2 is SQIVND (reference sequence). Unmatched junction bases numbered 3, after V lost 3 bases and J lost 4 bases. The CDR3 contains 13 residues. The CDR3 coding sequence is TGTGCCAGTAGTATGCTCAGGGGGTACGAGCAGTACTTC. It encodes CASSMLRGYEQYF. Variable domain in full (rest from reference TRBV19 and TRBJ2-7): DGGITQSPKYLFRKEGQNVTLSCEQNLNHDAMYWYRQDPGQGLRLIYYSQIVNDFQKGDIAEGYSVSREKKESFPLTVTSAQKNPTAFYLCASSMLRGYEQYFGPGTRLTVT.

This chain links TRBV5-6 with TRBJ1-1; a weak D match, TRBD1 (5 bases). The CDR3 covers 13 residues. Germline V lookup: CDR1 SGHDT, CDR2 YYEEEE. Trimming shortened V by 7 bases and J by 1 base, and 11 bases separated the two germline ends. The CDR3 region has the DNA TGTGCCAGCGGGGGGAGTGGGAACACTGAAGCTTTCTTT. Its translation: CASGGSGNTEAFF.

This chain uses TRBV30 with TRBJ2-5; 8 bases are a match to TRBD2. CDR3 length: 16 amino acids. V lost 1 base and J lost 2; bases outside the gene matches: 9. Germline V gene lookup returns CDR1 GTSNPN and CDR2 SVGIG (reference sequence). CDR3 amino acids: CAWSALRSGSQETQYF. CDR3 sequence (DNA): TGTGCCTGGAGTGCACTCCGAAGCGGGAGTCAAGAGACCCAGTACTTC. The variable domain in full, completed from reference TRBV30 and TRBJ2-5, reads SQTIHQWPATLVQPVGSPLSLECTVEGTSNPNLYWYRQAAGRGLQLLFYSVGIGQISSEVPQNLSASRPQDRQFILSSKKLLLSDSGFYLCAWSALRSGSQETQYFGPGTRLLVL.

The CDR3, as DNA: TGCGCCAGCAGCTTGGCCGCGACTAGTACAGATACGCAGTATTTT. Protein product: CASSLAATSTDTQYF. V usage is TRBV5-1 and J usage is TRBJ2-3, with D maybe TRBD2 (6 bases). The CDR3 is 15 residues long. V gave up 0 bases and J gave up 3 bases, with 11 bases separating them. Germline CDR1 is SGHRS and CDR2 is YFSETQ.

The chain couples TRBV6-6 to TRBJ2-1, with 7 bases aligning to TRBD1. V was clipped by 10 bases and J by 5 bases; unmatched bases: 8. Germline CDR1 and CDR2: MNHNY and SVGAGI (reference sequence). The CDR3 has 13 amino acids. This CDR3 reads CATLGTANNEQFF. The CDR3 DNA reads as TGTGCCACCTTGGGGACAGCAAACAATGAGCAGTTCTTC.

This sequence joins TRBV14 and TRBJ2-7; 13 positions agree with TRBD2. J gave up 7 bases and V 2 bases, and 5 bases lay outside the gene matches. CDR1 SGHDN and CDR2 FVKESK come from the germline V gene. This CDR3 region has 15 residues. The DNA for the CDR3 is TGTGCCAGCAGCCAAAACGTGGGACTAGCGGGAGAGCAGTACTTC. Translating gives CASSQNVGLAGEQYF.

The V gene is TRBV19, the J gene TRBJ2-5, with TRBD1 identical over 8 bases. Looked up from germline, CDR1 is LNHDA and CDR2 is SQIVND (reference sequence). This CDR3 contains 13 residues. J lost 5 bases, V lost 6 bases, and 5 bases had no gene match. CDR3 sequence (DNA): TGTGCCAGTAGCTCAGGGGGCGGGGAGACCCAGTACTTC. Translating it yields CASSSGGGETQYF.

CDR3 amino acids: CASSFRETQYF. CDR3 nucleotide sequence: TGTGCCAGCAGTTTTAGAGAGACCCAGTACTTC. The genes are TRBV27 and TRBJ2-5, with D uncertain. V lost 3 bases and J lost 4, with 3 bases in between. Germline CDR1 is MNHEY and CDR2 is SMNVEV (reference sequence). The CDR3 consists of 11 residues.

The CDR3 bases are TGTGCCAGCAGTGGGGGGAGGGGAAATCAGCCCCAGCATTTT. It is translated as CASSGGRGNQPQHF. The chain has TRBV2 and TRBJ1-5, with a weak D call TRBD1 (5 bases). The germline gives CDR1 SNHLY, CDR2 FYNNEI. The CDR3 consists of 14 residues. Deletions cut 4 bases from V and 4 bases from J, with 11 bases between.

The V gene is TRBV5-1, the J gene TRBJ2-1; 9 nucleotides agree with TRBD2. CDR1 and CDR2 (germline): SGHRS, YFSETQ. Losses at the gene ends were 0 bases for V and 9 bases for J; bases not matched to a gene: 4. The CDR3 is 14 residues long. The CDR3 coding sequence is TGCGCCAGCAGCTTGGCCGCGGGAGGGTTTGAGCAGTTCTTC. Its protein product is CASSLAAGGFEQFF.

This clone appeared a few times. The chain recombines TRBV30 with TRBJ2-1; 8 bases are shared with TRBD1. Germline CDR1 and CDR2: GTSNPN and SVGIG (reference sequence). Trimming cost V 3 bases and J 7 bases; bases outside gene matches: 2. This CDR3 is 12 amino acids long. The DNA of the CDR3 is TGTGCCTGGAGACAGGGGGTGAATGAGCAGTTCTTC. Protein sequence: CAWRQGVNEQFF.

The chain recombines TRBV10-1 with TRBJ1-1; D not certain. V shed 7 bases and J shed 3 bases, with 12 bases lying between them. From germline, CDR1 is WNHNN and CDR2 SYGVQD (reference sequence). The CDR3 is 13 residues long. The CDR3 DNA is TGCGCCAGCACCGCGGGGTCCTACACTGAAGCTTTCTTT. Its protein is CASTAGSYTEAFF.

This chain uses TRBV5-1 with TRBJ2-5; 12 bases are a match to TRBD1. The CDR3 loop spans 16 amino acids. From germline, CDR1 is SGHRS and CDR2 YFSETQ. The trim removed 4 bases at V and 5 bases at J, leaving 9 bases unmatched. The CDR3 protein is CASSRTGTGGLETQYF. Written as DNA, the CDR3 is TGCGCCAGCAGCAGGACCGGGACAGGGGGCTTGGAGACCCAGTACTTC.

CDR3 nucleotides: TGTGCCAGCAGCAAAGCCAGATCGGCGATAGAGACCCAGTACTTC. This codes for CASSKARSAIETQYF. The chain links TRBV21-1 to TRBJ2-5. TRBV21-1 represents a pseudogene. The CDR3 sequence is 15 residues long.

In this sample, this clone turned up a few times. The V and J genes are TRBV4-1 and TRBJ1-4; no definite D call. The V gene's germline CDR1 is MGHRA and CDR2 YSYEKL. The CDR3 covers 13 residues. Trimming stripped 4 bases from V and 8 bases from J, with 11 bases between. The CDR3 DNA reads TGCGCCAGCAGCCCAGGAGGGTTGGAAAAACTGTTTTTT. This sequence encodes CASSPGGLEKLFF.

The CDR3 spells CASSLEALAAETQYF. The CDR3 bases are TGCGCCAGCAGCTTGGAGGCGTTAGCGGCAGAGACCCAGTACTTC. The rearrangement uses TRBV5-1 and TRBJ2-5, with D maybe TRBD2 (6 bases). This CDR3 is 15 amino acids long. With 0 bases removed from V and 4 bases from J, the gap between germline ends came to 13 bases. Germline CDR1 and CDR2: SGHRS and YFSETQ.

This chain connects TRBV5-1 to TRBJ1-3, with TRBD1 matching 8 bases. After removal of 2 bases from V and 2 bases from J, the junction contained 6 bases not matched to a gene. Germline V gene sequence: CDR1 SGHRS, CDR2 YFSETQ. This CDR3 region has 16 residues. The CDR3 reads CASSFQGQGAGNTIYF. Here the CDR3 DNA reads TGCGCCAGCAGCTTTCAAGGACAGGGTGCTGGAAACACCATATATTTT.

The J gene is TRBJ1-6, the V gene TRBV7-2, with TRBD1 matching 8 bases. Germline V gives CDR1 SGHTA, CDR2 FQGNSA. The trim removed 0 bases at V and 7 bases at J, leaving 8 bases unmatched. The length of the CDR3 is 17 residues. The CDR3, as DNA: TGTGCCAGCAGCTTAGCGTTCACAGGGGGTGGGAATTCACCCCTCCACTTT. Translating it yields CASSLAFTGGGNSPLHF. Based on the CDR3 plus reference TRBV7-2 and TRBJ1-6, the full variable domain is GAGVSQSPSNKVTEKGKDVELRCDPISGHTALYWYRQSLGQGLEFLIYFQGNSAPDKSGLPSDRFSAERTGGSVSTLTIQRTQQEDSAVYLCASSLAFTGGGNSPLHFGNGTRLTVT.

V and J are TRBV7-6 and TRBJ2-1; unclear D gene. This CDR3 spans 13 amino acids. CDR1 is SGHVS, CDR2 FNYEAQ, per germline. The V gene lost 4 bases and the J gene lost 2 bases, with 6 bases spanning the gap. CDR3 residues: CASSSDTYNEQFF. For the CDR3, the DNA is TGTGCCAGCAGCTCCGACACCTACAATGAGCAGTTCTTC.